The rows below give T cell receptor beta chains drawn from one sample of a study of human T cells and chemical hapten exposure. TCRdb re-derived calls from the RACE reads in MiXCR, one entry per CDR3 protein. The table records 80,000 or so distinct CDR3 sequences, about 10% of them present only once. Source: whole blood, taken in connection with sensitization to the hapten diphenylcyclopropenone (DPC). The receptors derive from a woman aged 45 to 65 with alopecia areata. Some clones in this sample may be carry-over from other donors' samples. Both conserved end residues are part of each CDR3. A D gene is named only where the DNA matches it firmly. Size is omitted from some rows. Given values are once, few, many or a class for expanded clones.

cdr3_aa cdr3_nt d_call v_call clone_size j_call
CASNTLAGSQETQYF TGTGCCAGCAATACCTTAGCCGGGTCGCAAGAGACCCAGTACTTC NA TRBV27 few TRBJ2-5
CSVEDRDHPTEAFF TGTAGCGTTGAGGACAGGGATCATCCCACTGAAGCTTTCTTT TRBD1 TRBV29-1 once TRBJ1-1
CASSPPGLAAQETQYF TGTGCCAGCAGCCCCCCGGGACTAGCGGCACAAGAGACCCAGTACTTC TRBD2 TRBV11-2 many TRBJ2-5
CSARESEGMRTEAFF TGCAGTGCTAGAGAATCGGAGGGAATGCGGACTGAAGCTTTCTTT NA TRBV20-1 few TRBJ1-1
CASSTGPGETQYF TGTGCCAGCTCAACCGGTCCCGGCGAGACCCAGTACTTC NA TRBV18 few TRBJ2-5
CASSLEAQGKAFF TGTGCCAGCAGCTTAGAGGCGCAGGGCAAAGCTTTCTTT NA TRBV11-2 many TRBJ1-1
CASSGAIGLVYEQYF TGTGCCAGCAGCGGGGCAATTGGGTTAGTCTACGAGCAGTACTTC NA TRBV7-8 many TRBJ2-7
CASTNGDTQYF TGTGCCAGCACCAACGGGGATACGCAGTATTTT NA TRBV14 NA TRBJ2-3
CASSQDGAGSTDTQYF TGTGCCAGCAGCCAAGATGGGGCGGGGAGCACAGATACGCAGTATTTT NA TRBV3-1 NA TRBJ2-3
CSVVTGRGADTQYF TGCAGCGTTGTAACTGGGAGAGGGGCAGATACGCAGTATTTT NA TRBV29-1 many TRBJ2-3
CSAIVVRGETQYF TGCAGTGCTATAGTGGTCCGGGGGGAGACCCAGTACTTC NA TRBV20-1 few TRBJ2-5
CASSLTWNSYEQYF TGTGCCAGCAGCTTAACGTGGAACTCCTACGAGCAGTACTTC NA TRBV7-3 few TRBJ2-7
CASSVAGPITDTQYF TGTGCCAGCAGCGTAGCAGGACCGATCACAGATACGCAGTATTTT NA TRBV9 NA TRBJ2-3
CSVEGVTGRGEEQYF TGCAGCGTTGAAGGAGTGACGGGGCGAGGGGAAGAGCAGTACTTC NA TRBV29-1 NA TRBJ2-7
CASGGTSGYQETQYF TGTGCCAGCGGGGGGACTAGCGGGTACCAAGAGACCCAGTACTTC TRBD2 TRBV2 NA TRBJ2-5
CASSMGGVSQPQHF TGTGCCAGTAGTATGGGAGGGGTAAGTCAGCCCCAGCATTTT NA TRBV19 NA TRBJ1-5
CASSPDRTQETQYF TGTGCCAGCAGCCCGGACAGGACGCAAGAGACCCAGTACTTC TRBD1 TRBV11-2 NA TRBJ2-5